The 2 T cell receptor beta chains below all came from one sample that was sequenced in a study of T cell responses to AZD1222 COVID-19 vaccine. Libraries were prepared by immunoSEQ multiplex PCR; TCRdb keeps only in-frame clonotypes and omits some of them. The table has 130,000 to 150,000 clones, about 90% seen once. Source: peripheral blood, taken on day 0 of AZD1222 vaccination. These receptors all stem from an adult in good health.

The gene calls are TRBV25-1 and TRBJ2-3; no firm D call. Trimming removed 4 bases from V and 2 bases from J, with 7 bases in between. The CDR3 totals 13 residues. Germline V gene lookup returns CDR1 MGHDK and CDR2 SYGVNS. The CDR3 sequence is CASSARHTDTQYF. The DNA for the CDR3 is TGTGCCAGCAGTGCGAGACACACAGATACGCAGTATTTT.

The J gene is TRBJ2-1, the V gene TRBV6-2 or TRBV6-3; 12 nucleotides agree with TRBD2. The J segment lost 1 base and the V segment lost 2 bases, leaving 15 bases of the junction unmatched. The CDR3 loop spans 21 amino acids. Per germline, CDR1 MNHEY and CDR2 SVGEGT. CDR3 bases: TGTGCCAGCAGTTACCCGGCCGAAGCTAGCGGGAGGGCCAGGTCCTACAATGAGCAGTTCTTC. Translated, it gives CASSYPAEASGRARSYNEQFF.